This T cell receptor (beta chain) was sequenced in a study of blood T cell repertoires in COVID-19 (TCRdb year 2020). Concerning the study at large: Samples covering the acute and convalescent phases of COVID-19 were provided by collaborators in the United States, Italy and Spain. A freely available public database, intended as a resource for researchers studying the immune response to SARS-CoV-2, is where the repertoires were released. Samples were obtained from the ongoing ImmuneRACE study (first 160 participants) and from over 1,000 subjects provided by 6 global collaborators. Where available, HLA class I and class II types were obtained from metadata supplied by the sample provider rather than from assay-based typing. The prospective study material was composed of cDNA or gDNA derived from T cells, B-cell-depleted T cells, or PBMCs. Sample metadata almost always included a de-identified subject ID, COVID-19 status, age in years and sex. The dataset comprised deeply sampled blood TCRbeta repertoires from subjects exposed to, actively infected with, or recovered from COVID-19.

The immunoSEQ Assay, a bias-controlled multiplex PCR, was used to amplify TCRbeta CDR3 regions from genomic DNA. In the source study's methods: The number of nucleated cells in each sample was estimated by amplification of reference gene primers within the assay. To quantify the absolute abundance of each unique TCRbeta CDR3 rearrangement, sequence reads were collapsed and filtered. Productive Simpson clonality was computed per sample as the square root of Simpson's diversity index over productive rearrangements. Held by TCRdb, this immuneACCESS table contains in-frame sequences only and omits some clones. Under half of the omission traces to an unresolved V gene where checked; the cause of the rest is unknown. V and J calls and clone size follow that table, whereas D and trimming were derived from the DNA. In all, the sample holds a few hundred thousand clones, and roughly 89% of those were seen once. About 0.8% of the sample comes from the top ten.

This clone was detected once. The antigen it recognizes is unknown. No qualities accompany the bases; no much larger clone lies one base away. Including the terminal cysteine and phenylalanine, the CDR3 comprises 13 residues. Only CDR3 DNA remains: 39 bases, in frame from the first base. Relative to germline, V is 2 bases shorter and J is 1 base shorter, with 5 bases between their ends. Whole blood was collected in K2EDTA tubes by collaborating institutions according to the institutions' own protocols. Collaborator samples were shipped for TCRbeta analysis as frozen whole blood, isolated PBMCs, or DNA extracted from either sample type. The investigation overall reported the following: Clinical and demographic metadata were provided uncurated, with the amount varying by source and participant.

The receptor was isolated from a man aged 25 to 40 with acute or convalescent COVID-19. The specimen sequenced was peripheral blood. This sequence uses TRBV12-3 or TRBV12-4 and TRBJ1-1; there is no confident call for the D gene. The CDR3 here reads CASSLFRNTEAFF. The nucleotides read TGTGCCAGCAGTTTATTCAGGAACACTGAAGCTTTCTTT.